This is a list of T cell receptor beta chains from one sample in a study of blood T cell repertoires in COVID-19. The repertoire was sequenced with immunoSEQ multiplex PCR; TCRdb's copy has only in-frame clones and lacks some. Of hundreds of thousands of clones listed, more than 75% are singletons. Material for sequencing was peripheral blood. The source of these receptors is a woman aged 40 to 49 who had recovered from COVID-19. Each CDR3 is given with its conserved first and last residue. Fields, in order: V gene, J gene, D gene, clone size, CDR3 protein, CDR3 DNA. A D gene is named only where the DNA matches it firmly. The size field is filled for only some rows; it gives once, few, many or a size class.

v_call: TRBV6-5
j_call: TRBJ1-5
d_call: TRBD1
clone_size: -
cdr3_aa: CASRGTGEGQPQHF
cdr3_nt: TGTGCCAGCAGGGGGACAGGGGAGGGACAGCCCCAGCATTTT

v_call: TRBV2
j_call: TRBJ2-5
d_call: TRBD2
clone_size: -
cdr3_aa: CASSDPTSGSPETQYF
cdr3_nt: TGTGCCAGCAGTGACCCGACTAGCGGGAGCCCAGAGACCCAGTACTTC

v_call: TRBV6-5
j_call: TRBJ2-1
d_call: TRBD2
clone_size: -
cdr3_aa: CASSYGLAGNEQFF
cdr3_nt: TGTGCCAGCAGTTACGGACTAGCTGGCAATGAGCAGTTCTTC

v_call: TRBV5-1
j_call: TRBJ2-3
d_call: -
clone_size: -
cdr3_aa: CASSLEVAATPTDTQYF
cdr3_nt: TGCGCCAGCAGCTTGGAAGTAGCGGCCACCCCCACAGATACGCAGTATTTT

v_call: TRBV9
j_call: TRBJ2-7
d_call: -
clone_size: -
cdr3_aa: CASTRGLGYEQYF
cdr3_nt: TGTGCCAGCACCCGGGGTCTCGGCTACGAGCAGTACTTC

v_call: TRBV4-1
j_call: TRBJ1-2
d_call: -
clone_size: -
cdr3_aa: CASSQDFASPTWGYTF
cdr3_nt: TGCGCCAGCAGCCAAGATTTTGCCTCCCCTACTTGGGGCTACACCTTC

v_call: TRBV10-2
j_call: TRBJ1-2
d_call: -
clone_size: -
cdr3_aa: CASSHGGDFGNYGYTF
cdr3_nt: TGCGCCAGCAGCCACGGGGGGGATTTTGGTAACTATGGCTACACCTTC

v_call: TRBV7-2
j_call: TRBJ1-3
d_call: -
clone_size: -
cdr3_aa: CASSPQGSSGNTIYF
cdr3_nt: TGTGCCAGCAGCCCGCAGGGGTCGTCTGGAAACACCATATATTTT

v_call: TRBV30
j_call: TRBJ1-6
d_call: -
clone_size: once
cdr3_aa: CAWRVQGTNSPLHF
cdr3_nt: TGTGCCTGGAGGGTTCAGGGTACCAATTCACCCCTCCACTTT

v_call: TRBV5-6
j_call: TRBJ2-7
d_call: -
clone_size: -
cdr3_aa: CASSDTGGFGSYEQYF
cdr3_nt: TGTGCCAGCAGCGACACCGGGGGTTTTGGGTCCTACGAGCAGTACTTC

v_call: TRBV11-3
j_call: TRBJ2-2
d_call: TRBD2
clone_size: -
cdr3_aa: CASSTPGGARDTGELFF
cdr3_nt: TGTGCCAGCAGCACCCCCGGGGGGGCTAGGGACACCGGGGAGCTGTTTTTT

v_call: TRBV12-3/TRBV12-4
j_call: TRBJ2-7
d_call: -
clone_size: -
cdr3_aa: CATTQSNSYEQYF
cdr3_nt: TGTGCCACCACACAGTCCAACTCCTACGAGCAGTACTTC

v_call: TRBV7-2
j_call: TRBJ2-3
d_call: TRBD2
clone_size: -
cdr3_aa: CASSPAGRTDTQYF
cdr3_nt: TGTGCCAGCAGCCCAGCGGGGAGGACAGATACGCAGTATTTT

v_call: TRBV4-3
j_call: TRBJ1-5
d_call: TRBD1
clone_size: -
cdr3_aa: CASSQEVGQGYQPQHF
cdr3_nt: TGCGCCAGCAGCCAAGAGGTGGGACAGGGGTATCAGCCCCAGCATTTT

v_call: TRBV7-9
j_call: TRBJ2-4
d_call: TRBD1
clone_size: -
cdr3_aa: CASSARTGEKNIQYF
cdr3_nt: TGTGCCAGCAGCGCCAGGACAGGGGAAAAAAACATTCAGTACTTC

v_call: TRBV6-5
j_call: TRBJ1-3
d_call: -
clone_size: -
cdr3_aa: CASRRTEAGNTIYF
cdr3_nt: TGTGCCAGCAGGAGGACAGAGGCTGGAAACACCATATATTTT

v_call: TRBV6-5
j_call: TRBJ1-1
d_call: -
clone_size: -
cdr3_aa: CASSDRRGENTEAFF
cdr3_nt: TGTGCCAGCAGCGACAGGCGGGGGGAGAACACTGAAGCTTTCTTT

v_call: TRBV7-9
j_call: TRBJ1-2
d_call: -
clone_size: -
cdr3_aa: CASSFRGGGDYGYTF
cdr3_nt: TGTGCCAGCAGCTTCAGGGGTGGGGGAGACTATGGCTACACCTTC

v_call: TRBV27
j_call: TRBJ2-7
d_call: -
clone_size: -
cdr3_aa: CASSLSGTREQYF
cdr3_nt: TGTGCCAGCAGTTTATCGGGGACTCGGGAGCAGTACTTC

v_call: TRBV4-1
j_call: TRBJ1-6
d_call: -
clone_size: -
cdr3_aa: CASSPGGRFSSPLHF
cdr3_nt: TGCGCCAGCAGCCCCGGGGGGCGCTTTAGTTCACCCCTCCACTTT

v_call: TRBV19
j_call: TRBJ2-5
d_call: TRBD1
clone_size: once
cdr3_aa: CASSPRTGRYQETQYF
cdr3_nt: TGTGCCAGTAGTCCGAGGACAGGGAGGTACCAAGAGACCCAGTACTTC

v_call: TRBV30
j_call: TRBJ2-3
d_call: TRBD2
clone_size: -
cdr3_aa: CAWNPTGGRLFF
cdr3_nt: TGTGCCTGGAACCCCACCGGCGGGAGGCTTTTTTTT

v_call: TRBV20-1
j_call: TRBJ1-1
d_call: -
clone_size: few
cdr3_aa: CSARDTEAFF
cdr3_nt: TGCAGTGCCCGGGACACTGAAGCTTTCTTT

v_call: TRBV19
j_call: TRBJ1-5
d_call: TRBD1
clone_size: -
cdr3_aa: CASSIGWDRNQPQHF
cdr3_nt: TGTGCCAGTAGTATAGGGTGGGACAGAAATCAGCCCCAGCATTTT

v_call: TRBV5-1
j_call: TRBJ1-2
d_call: -
clone_size: -
cdr3_aa: CASSSGGAPYGYTF
cdr3_nt: TGCGCCAGCAGCTCCGGGGGGGCACCCTATGGCTACACCTTC

v_call: TRBV15
j_call: TRBJ2-2
d_call: TRBD1
clone_size: -
cdr3_aa: CATSRDRGTAGELFF
cdr3_nt: TGTGCCACCAGCAGAGATCGAGGGACAGCCGGGGAGCTGTTTTTT

v_call: TRBV30
j_call: TRBJ1-2
d_call: -
clone_size: few
cdr3_aa: CAWGPGQHYGYTF
cdr3_nt: TGTGCCTGGGGCCCCGGACAGCACTATGGCTACACCTTC

v_call: TRBV19
j_call: TRBJ1-1
d_call: TRBD1
clone_size: -
cdr3_aa: CASGGTVPEAFF
cdr3_nt: TGTGCCAGTGGAGGGACAGTCCCTGAAGCTTTCTTT

v_call: TRBV7-9
j_call: TRBJ1-1
d_call: -
clone_size: -
cdr3_aa: CASSTRREGRAFF
cdr3_nt: TGTGCCAGCAGCACCCGAAGGGAGGGAAGGGCTTTCTTT